This T cell receptor beta chain was sequenced in a study of cytomegalovirus exposure and HLA in healthy donors. Germline CDR1 and CDR2: SGHVS and FNYEAQ. CDR3 length equals 12 residues. Likely unrecorded immune exposures existed in these nominally healthy donors. 13 Jbeta primers and 60 Vbeta primers were used for the PCR. Using immunoSEQ multiplex PCR, the repertoire was profiled, and TCRdb retains in-frame clones only, with some absent. The data hold some 180,000 clones, with 75% observed a single time. This chain uses TRBV7-6 with TRBJ2-5; D is undetermined. The end of the DNA aligns better with TRBJ2-7, so the J call may be wrong. Sequencing was performed on PBMCs. The clonotype was recovered from a male donor in good health and CMV-seronegative. The CDR3 coding sequence is TGTGCCAGCAGCTTAGTCCCCTACGAGCAGTACTTC. This gives the protein CASSLVPYEQYF.